The rows below give T cell receptor beta chains drawn from one sample of a study of blood T cells in healthy people across ages. MiXCR was run by TCRdb on the 5' RACE reads, yielding one entry per CDR3 protein. The sample gives around 870,000 distinct CDR3 sequences, less than 35% of which show up once; 15% to 20% is in the top ten. Sequencing used blood. These receptors came from a woman older than 75 in good health. Each CDR3 is given with its conserved first and last residue. A D gene is named only where the DNA matches it firmly. Where a row states a size, it is once, few, many or the class of an expanded clone; other rows omit it.

TRBV20-1	TRBJ2-1	many	-	TGCAGTGCTAGAATTGGGCTTTTAAATGAGCAGTTCTTC	CSARIGLLNEQFF
TRBV5-1	TRBJ1-2	many	TRBD1	TGCGCCAGCAGCTTCGGGACAGCCGGTGGCTACACCTTC	CASSFGTAGGYTF
TRBV4-2	TRBJ1-1	few	-	TGTGCCAGCAGCCAGGTCTTAAATGTAGGCGCTGAAGCTTTCTTT	CASSQVLNVGAEAFF
TRBV6-5	TRBJ2-1	many	-	TGTGCCAGCAGTTACAGGCAGCTCTACAATGAGCAGTTCTTC	CASSYRQLYNEQFF
TRBV12-3/TRBV12-4	TRBJ2-5	-	-	TGTGCCAGCAGTTTAATCCCCGAGACCCAGTACTTC	CASSLIPETQYF
TRBV20-1	TRBJ2-3	many	-	TGCAGTGCTGGACCCCGCACAGATACGCAGTATTTT	CSAGPRTDTQYF
TRBV7-9	TRBJ2-3	many	-	TGTGCCAGCAGCTTACTGGCGGAGGACACAGATACGCAGTATTTT	CASSLLAEDTDTQYF
TRBV4-2	TRBJ2-4	many	-	TGTGCCAGCAGCCAAGTCGGGGGCTCTCCTCCCAACATTCAGTACTTC	CASSQVGGSPPNIQYF
TRBV30	TRBJ2-1	few	-	TGTGCCTGGAGTAACAACAGAGGGCTCTACAATGAGCAGTTCTTC	CAWSNNRGLYNEQFF
TRBV2	TRBJ1-6	few	-	TGTGCCAGCAGTGAAGGGGCGAATTCACCCCTCCACTTT	CASSEGANSPLHF
TRBV11-3	TRBJ2-3	-	-	TGTGCCAGCAGCTCTCGCGTCGGGGAGAATACGCAGTATTTT	CASSSRVGENTQYF
TRBV12-3/TRBV12-4	TRBJ1-5	-	-	TGTGCCAGCACCTCGAGCAGTGCACAGCCCCAGCATTTT	CASTSSSAQPQHF
TRBV12-3/TRBV12-4	TRBJ1-5	many	TRBD1	TGTGCCAGCAGTTTCGGGACAGGGGTTCAGCCCCAGCATTTT	CASSFGTGVQPQHF
TRBV7-6	TRBJ2-3	-	TRBD2	TGTGCCAGCAGCTTGCCGACCGGGACTAGCGGGGGAAGCACAGATACGCAGTATTTT	CASSLPTGTSGGSTDTQYF
TRBV7-2	TRBJ1-2	many	-	TGTGCCAGCAGCTTAGAGGGGGGAACGGGGCGGAATGGCTACACCTTC	CASSLEGGTGRNGYTF